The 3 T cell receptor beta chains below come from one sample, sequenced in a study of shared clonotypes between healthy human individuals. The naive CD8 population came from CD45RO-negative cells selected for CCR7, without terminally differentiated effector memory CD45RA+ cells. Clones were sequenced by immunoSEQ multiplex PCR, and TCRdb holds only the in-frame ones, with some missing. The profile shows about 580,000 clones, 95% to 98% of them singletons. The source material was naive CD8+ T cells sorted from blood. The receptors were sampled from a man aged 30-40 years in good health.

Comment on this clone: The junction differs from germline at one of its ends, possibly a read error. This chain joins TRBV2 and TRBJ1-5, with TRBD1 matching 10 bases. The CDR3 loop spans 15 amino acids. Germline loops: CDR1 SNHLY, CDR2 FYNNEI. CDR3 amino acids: CASREGTGVRQPQHF. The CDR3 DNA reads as TGTGCCAGCAGAGAAGGGACAGGGGTTCGGCAGCCCCAGCATTTT.

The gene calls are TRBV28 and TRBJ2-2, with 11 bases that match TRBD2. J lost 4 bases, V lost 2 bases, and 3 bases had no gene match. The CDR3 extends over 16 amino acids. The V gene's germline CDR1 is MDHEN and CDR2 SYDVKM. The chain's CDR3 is CASSLMLAGGTGELFF. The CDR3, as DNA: TGTGCCAGCAGTTTAATGCTAGCGGGAGGCACCGGGGAGCTGTTTTTT. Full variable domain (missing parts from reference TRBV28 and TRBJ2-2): DVKVTQSSRYLVKRTGEKVFLECVQDMDHENMFWYRQDPGLGLRLIYFSYDVKMKEKGDIPEGYSVSREKKERFSLILESASTNQTSMYLCASSLMLAGGTGELFFGEGSRLTVL.

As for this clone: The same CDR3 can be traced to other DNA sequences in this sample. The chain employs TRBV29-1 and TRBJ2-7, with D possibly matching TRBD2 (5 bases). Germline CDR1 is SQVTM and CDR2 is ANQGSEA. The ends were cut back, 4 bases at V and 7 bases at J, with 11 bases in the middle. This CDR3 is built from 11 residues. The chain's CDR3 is CSVGGGGEQYF. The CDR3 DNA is TGCAGCGTTGGTGGAGGAGGAGAGCAGTACTTC.